This T cell receptor beta chain comes out of a study of T cell repertoires in cytomegalovirus infection. The overall study: Through public TCR beta signatures, both CMV infection and matching HLA type were indicated. General observations from the study: Carriers of CMV and the relevant HLA type were discriminated by public TCR beta frequency. In two of eight donors, the top clonotype was HLA-C-restricted CMV-specific.

On this clonotype itself: Antigen unknown.

This CDR3 comprises 13 residues. Deletions cut 8 bases from V and 6 bases from J, with 13 bases between. Germline CDR1 is WSHSY and CDR2 is SAAADI. TCRdb passed the reads through MiXCR, listing each CDR3 protein once. The table records about half a million distinct CDR3 sequences, roughly a third of them present only once. The V and J genes are TRBV10-2 and TRBJ2-2; D is unresolved. The sample here was cultured PBMCs, taken from culture after CMV antigen stimulation. This sequence was found in a human donor in good health (CMV status not recorded). Some clones in this sample may be carry-over from other donors' samples. CDR3 loop: CASAPTSPGELFF. CDR3 nucleotides: TGCGCCAGCGCTCCTACGTCTCCCGGGGAGCTGTTTTTT.